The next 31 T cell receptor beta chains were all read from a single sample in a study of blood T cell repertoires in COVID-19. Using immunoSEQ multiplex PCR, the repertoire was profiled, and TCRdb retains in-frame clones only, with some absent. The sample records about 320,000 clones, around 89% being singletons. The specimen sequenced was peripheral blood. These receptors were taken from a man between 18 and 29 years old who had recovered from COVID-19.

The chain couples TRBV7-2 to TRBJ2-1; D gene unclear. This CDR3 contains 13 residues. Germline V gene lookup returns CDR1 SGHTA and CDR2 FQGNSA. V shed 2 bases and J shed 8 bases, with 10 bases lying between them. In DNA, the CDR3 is TGTGCCAGCAGCTTACAGTCCGTCTATGAGCAGTTCTTC. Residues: CASSLQSVYEQFF.

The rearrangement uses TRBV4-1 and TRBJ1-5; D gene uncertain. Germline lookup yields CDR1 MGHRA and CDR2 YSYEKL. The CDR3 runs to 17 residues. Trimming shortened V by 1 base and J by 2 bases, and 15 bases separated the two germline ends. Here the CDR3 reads CASSQVGQTLGNQPQHF. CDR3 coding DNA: TGCGCCAGCAGCCAAGTTGGTCAGACTCTGGGCAATCAGCCCCAGCATTTT.

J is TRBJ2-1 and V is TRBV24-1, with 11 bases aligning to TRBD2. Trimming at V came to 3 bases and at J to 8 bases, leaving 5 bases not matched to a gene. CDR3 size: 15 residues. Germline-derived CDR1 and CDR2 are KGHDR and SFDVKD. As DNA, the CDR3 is TGTGCCACCAGTGATGCGACTAGCGGGAAACATGAGCAGTTCTTC. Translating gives CATSDATSGKHEQFF.

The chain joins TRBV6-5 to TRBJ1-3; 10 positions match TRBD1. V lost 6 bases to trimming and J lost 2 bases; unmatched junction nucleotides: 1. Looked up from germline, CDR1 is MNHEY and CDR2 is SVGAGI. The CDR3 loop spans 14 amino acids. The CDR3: CASRTGGAGNTIYF. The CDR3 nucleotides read TGTGCCAGCAGGACAGGGGGCGCTGGAAACACCATATATTTT.

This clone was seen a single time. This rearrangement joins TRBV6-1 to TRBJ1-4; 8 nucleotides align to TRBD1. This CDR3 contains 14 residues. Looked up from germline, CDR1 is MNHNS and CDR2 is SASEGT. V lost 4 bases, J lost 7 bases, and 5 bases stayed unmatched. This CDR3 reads CASSAYRGGEKLFF. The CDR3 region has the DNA TGTGCCAGCAGTGCCTACAGGGGGGGTGAAAAACTGTTTTTT.

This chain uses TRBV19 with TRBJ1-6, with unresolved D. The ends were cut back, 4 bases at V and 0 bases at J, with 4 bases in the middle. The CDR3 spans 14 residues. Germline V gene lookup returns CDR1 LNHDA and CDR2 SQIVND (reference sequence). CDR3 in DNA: TGTGCCAGTAGTACTAGCTCCTATAATTCACCCCTCCACTTT. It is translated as CASSTSSYNSPLHF.

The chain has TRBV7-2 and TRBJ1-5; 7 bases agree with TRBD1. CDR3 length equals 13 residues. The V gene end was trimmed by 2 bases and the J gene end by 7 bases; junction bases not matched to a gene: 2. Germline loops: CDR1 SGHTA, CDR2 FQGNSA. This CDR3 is CASSLQGEQPQHF. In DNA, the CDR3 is TGTGCCAGCAGCTTACAGGGGGAGCAGCCCCAGCATTTT.

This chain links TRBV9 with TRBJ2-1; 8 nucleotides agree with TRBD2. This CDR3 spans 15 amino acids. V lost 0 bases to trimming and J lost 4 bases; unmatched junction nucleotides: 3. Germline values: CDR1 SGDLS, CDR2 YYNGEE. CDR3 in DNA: TGTGCCAGCAGCGTAGACAGCGGGAGATACAATGAGCAGTTCTTC. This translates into CASSVDSGRYNEQFF.

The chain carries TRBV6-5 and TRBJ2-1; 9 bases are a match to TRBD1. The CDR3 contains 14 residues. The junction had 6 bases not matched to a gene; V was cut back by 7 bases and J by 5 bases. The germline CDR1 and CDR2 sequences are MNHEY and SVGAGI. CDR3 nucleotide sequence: TGTGCCAGCAATCGACAGGGGGGGAACAATGAGCAGTTCTTC. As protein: CASNRQGGNNEQFF.

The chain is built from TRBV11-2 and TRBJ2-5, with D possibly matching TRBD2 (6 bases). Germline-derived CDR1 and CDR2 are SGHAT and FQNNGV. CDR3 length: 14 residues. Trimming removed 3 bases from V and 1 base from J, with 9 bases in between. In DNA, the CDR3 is TGTGCCAGCAGCTTGCGGGACGGCCAAGAGACCCAGTACTTC. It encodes CASSLRDGQETQYF.

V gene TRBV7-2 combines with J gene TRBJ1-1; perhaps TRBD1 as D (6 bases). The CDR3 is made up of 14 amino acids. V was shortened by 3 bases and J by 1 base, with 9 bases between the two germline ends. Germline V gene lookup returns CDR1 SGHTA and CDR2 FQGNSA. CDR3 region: CASSFPTGNTEAFF. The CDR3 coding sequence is TGTGCCAGCAGCTTCCCGACAGGGAACACTGAAGCTTTCTTT.

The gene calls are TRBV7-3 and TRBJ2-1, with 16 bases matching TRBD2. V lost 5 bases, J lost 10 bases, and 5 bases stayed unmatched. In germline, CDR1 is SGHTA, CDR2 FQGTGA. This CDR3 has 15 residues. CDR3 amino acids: CASSPGTSGRGEQFF. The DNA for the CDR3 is TGTGCCAGCAGCCCTGGGACTAGCGGGAGGGGCGAGCAGTTCTTC. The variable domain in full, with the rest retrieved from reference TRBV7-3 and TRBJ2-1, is GAGVSQTPSNKVTEKGKYVELRCDPISGHTALYWYRQSLGQGPEFLIYFQGTGAADDSGLPNDRFFAVRPEGSVSTLKIQRTERGDSAVYLCASSPGTSGRGEQFFGPGTRLTVL.

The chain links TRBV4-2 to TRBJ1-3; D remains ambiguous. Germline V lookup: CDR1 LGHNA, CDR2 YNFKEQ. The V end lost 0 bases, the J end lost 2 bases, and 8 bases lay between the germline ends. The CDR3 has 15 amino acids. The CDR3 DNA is TGTGCCAGCAGCCAAGAGAGGCAAACTGGAAACACCATATATTTT. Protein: CASSQERQTGNTIYF.

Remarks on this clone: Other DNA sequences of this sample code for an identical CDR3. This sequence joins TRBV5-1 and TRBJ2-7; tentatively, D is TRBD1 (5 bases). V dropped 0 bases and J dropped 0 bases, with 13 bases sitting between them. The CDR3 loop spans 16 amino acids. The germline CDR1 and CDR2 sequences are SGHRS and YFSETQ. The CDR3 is CASSLAPRQSSYEQYF. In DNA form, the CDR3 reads TGCGCCAGCAGCTTGGCCCCTAGACAGAGCTCCTACGAGCAGTACTTC.

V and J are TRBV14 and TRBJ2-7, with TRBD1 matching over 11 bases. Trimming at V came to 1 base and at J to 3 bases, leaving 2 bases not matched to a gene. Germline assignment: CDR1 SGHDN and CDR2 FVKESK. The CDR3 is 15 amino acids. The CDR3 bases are TGTGCCAGCAGCCAAGGAGGGACAGGGGGCTACGAGCAGTACTTC. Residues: CASSQGGTGGYEQYF.

The CDR3 DNA follows: TGTGCCAGCAGTTATTTCAGACAGGCCATCGCGGAGCAGTACTTC. Its translation is CASSYFRQAIAEQYF. V is TRBV6-2 or TRBV6-3 and J is TRBJ2-7; possibly TRBD1 for D (6 bases). Germline CDR1 is MNHEY and CDR2 is SVGEGT. V was pared by 3 bases and J by 7 bases, with 19 bases between. The CDR3 is 15 residues long.

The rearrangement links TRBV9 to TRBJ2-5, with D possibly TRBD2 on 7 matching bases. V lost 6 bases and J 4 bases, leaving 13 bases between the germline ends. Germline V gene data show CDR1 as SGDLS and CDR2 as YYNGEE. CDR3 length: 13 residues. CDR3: CASTPGGRETQYF. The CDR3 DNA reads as TGTGCCAGCACCCCGGGGGGCCGAGAGACCCAGTACTTC.

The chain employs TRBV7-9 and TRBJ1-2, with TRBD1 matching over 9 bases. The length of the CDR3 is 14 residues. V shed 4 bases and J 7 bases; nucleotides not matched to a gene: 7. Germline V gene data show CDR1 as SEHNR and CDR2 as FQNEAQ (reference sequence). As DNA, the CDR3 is TGTGCCAGCAGCTACAGGGGGCGAGAAGCTGGCTACACCTTC. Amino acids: CASSYRGREAGYTF. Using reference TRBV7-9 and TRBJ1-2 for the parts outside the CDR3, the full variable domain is DTGVSQNPRHKITKRGQNVTFRCDPISEHNRLYWYRQTLGQGPEFLTYFQNEAQLEKSRLLSDRFSAERPKGSFSTLEIQRTEQGDSAMYLCASSYRGREAGYTFGSGTRLTVV.

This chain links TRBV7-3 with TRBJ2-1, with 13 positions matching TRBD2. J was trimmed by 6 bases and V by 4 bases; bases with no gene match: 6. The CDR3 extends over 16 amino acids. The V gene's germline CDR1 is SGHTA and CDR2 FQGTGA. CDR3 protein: CASSSPLAGGPNEQFF. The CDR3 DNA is TGTGCCAGCAGCTCTCCACTAGCGGGAGGGCCCAATGAGCAGTTCTTC.

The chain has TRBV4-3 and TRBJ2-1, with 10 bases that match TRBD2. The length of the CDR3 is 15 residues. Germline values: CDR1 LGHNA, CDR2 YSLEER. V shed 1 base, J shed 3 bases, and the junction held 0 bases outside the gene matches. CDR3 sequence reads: CASSQGTSGYNEQFF. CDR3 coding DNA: TGCGCCAGCAGCCAAGGGACTAGCGGCTACAATGAGCAGTTCTTC.

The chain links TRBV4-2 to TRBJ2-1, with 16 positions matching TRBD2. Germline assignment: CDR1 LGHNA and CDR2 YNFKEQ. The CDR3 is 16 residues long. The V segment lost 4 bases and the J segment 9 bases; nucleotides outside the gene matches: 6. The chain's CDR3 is CASSRPGLAGGVEQFF. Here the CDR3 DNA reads TGTGCCAGCAGCCGGCCGGGACTAGCGGGGGGGGTTGAGCAGTTCTTC.

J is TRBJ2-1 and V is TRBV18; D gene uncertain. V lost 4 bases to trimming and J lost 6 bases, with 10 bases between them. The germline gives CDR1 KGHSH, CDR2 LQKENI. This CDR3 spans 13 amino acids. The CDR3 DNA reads TGTGCCAGCTCACTGACTCCCCCCAATGAGCAGTTCTTC. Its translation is CASSLTPPNEQFF.

The CDR3 here is CASSPKTSGPIPYNEQFF. The CDR3 DNA follows: TGTGCCAGCAGCCCAAAGACTAGCGGGCCAATCCCGTACAATGAGCAGTTCTTC. The V and J genes are TRBV9 and TRBJ2-1, with 10 nucleotides matching TRBD2. The CDR3 consists of 18 residues. Germline V gene lookup returns CDR1 SGDLS and CDR2 YYNGEE. The ends lost 4 bases at V and 4 bases at J; junction bases unmatched: 14. Supplemented by reference TRBV9 and TRBJ2-1, the full variable domain reads DSGVTQTPKHLITATGQRVTLRCSPRSGDLSVYWYQQSLDQGLQFLIQYYNGEERAKGNILERFSAQQFPDLHSELNLSSLELGDSALYFCASSPKTSGPIPYNEQFFGPGTRLTVL.

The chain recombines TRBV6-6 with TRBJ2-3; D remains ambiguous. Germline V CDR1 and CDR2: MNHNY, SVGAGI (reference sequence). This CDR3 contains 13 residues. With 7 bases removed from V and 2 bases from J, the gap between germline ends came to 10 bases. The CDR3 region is CASTASATDTQYF. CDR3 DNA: TGTGCCAGCACGGCCAGCGCCACAGATACGCAGTATTTT.

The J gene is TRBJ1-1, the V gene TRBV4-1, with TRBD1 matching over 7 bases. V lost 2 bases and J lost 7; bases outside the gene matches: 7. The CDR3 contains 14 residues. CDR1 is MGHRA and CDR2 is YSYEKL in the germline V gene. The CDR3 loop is CASSQLGTVIEAFF. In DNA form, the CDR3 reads TGCGCCAGCAGCCAACTCGGGACAGTTATTGAAGCTTTCTTT.

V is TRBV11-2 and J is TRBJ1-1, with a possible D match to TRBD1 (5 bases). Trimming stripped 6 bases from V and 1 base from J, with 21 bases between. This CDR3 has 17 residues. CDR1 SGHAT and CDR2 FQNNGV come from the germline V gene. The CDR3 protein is CASRLIPVGGENTEAFF. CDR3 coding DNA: TGTGCCAGCAGATTAATACCTGTCGGGGGGGAGAACACTGAAGCTTTCTTT.

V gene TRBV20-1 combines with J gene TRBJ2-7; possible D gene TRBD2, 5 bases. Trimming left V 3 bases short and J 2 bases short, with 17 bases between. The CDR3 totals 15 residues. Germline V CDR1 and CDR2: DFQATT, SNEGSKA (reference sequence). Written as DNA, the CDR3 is TGCAGTGCTAGTATTCTAACGGAGGACCCCTACGAGCAGTACTTC. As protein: CSASILTEDPYEQYF.

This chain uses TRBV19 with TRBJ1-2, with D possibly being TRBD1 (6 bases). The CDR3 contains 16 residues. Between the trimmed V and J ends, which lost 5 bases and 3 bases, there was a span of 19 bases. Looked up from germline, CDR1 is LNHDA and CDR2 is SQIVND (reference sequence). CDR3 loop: CASSPQTGSRDYGYTF. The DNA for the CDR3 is TGTGCCAGTAGTCCCCAAACAGGGAGTAGAGACTATGGCTACACCTTC.

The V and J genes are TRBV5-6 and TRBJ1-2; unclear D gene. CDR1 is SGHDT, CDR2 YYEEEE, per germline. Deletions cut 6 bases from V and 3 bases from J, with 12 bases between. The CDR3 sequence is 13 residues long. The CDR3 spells CASNSLGDYGYTF. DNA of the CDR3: TGTGCCAGCAACTCTCTGGGCGACTATGGCTACACCTTC.

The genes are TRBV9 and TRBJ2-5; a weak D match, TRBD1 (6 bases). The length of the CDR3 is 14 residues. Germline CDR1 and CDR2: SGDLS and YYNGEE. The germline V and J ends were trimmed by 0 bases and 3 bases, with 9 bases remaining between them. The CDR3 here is CASSVGQGKETQYF. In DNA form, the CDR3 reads TGTGCCAGCAGCGTAGGGCAGGGGAAAGAGACCCAGTACTTC.

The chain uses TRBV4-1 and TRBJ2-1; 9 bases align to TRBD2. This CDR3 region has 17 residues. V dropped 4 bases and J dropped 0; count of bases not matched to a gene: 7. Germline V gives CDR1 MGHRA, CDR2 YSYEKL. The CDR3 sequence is CASSPGLAPSSYNEQFF. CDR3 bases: TGCGCCAGCAGCCCTGGACTAGCGCCGAGCTCCTACAATGAGCAGTTCTTC.